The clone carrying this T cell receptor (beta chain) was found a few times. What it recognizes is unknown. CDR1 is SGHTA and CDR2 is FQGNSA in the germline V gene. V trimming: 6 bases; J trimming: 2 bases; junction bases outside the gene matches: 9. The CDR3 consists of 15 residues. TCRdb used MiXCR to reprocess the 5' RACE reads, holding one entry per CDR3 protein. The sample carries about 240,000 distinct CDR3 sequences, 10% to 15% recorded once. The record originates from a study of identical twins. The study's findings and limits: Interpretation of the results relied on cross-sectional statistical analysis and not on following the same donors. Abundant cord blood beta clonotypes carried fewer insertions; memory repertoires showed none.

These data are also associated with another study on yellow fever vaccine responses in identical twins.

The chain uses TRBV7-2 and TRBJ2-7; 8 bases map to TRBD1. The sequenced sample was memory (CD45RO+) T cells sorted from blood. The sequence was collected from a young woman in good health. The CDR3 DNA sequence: TGTGCCAGCAGTTATCGGACAGGGACCACCTACGAGCAGTACTTC. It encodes CASSYRTGTTYEQYF.